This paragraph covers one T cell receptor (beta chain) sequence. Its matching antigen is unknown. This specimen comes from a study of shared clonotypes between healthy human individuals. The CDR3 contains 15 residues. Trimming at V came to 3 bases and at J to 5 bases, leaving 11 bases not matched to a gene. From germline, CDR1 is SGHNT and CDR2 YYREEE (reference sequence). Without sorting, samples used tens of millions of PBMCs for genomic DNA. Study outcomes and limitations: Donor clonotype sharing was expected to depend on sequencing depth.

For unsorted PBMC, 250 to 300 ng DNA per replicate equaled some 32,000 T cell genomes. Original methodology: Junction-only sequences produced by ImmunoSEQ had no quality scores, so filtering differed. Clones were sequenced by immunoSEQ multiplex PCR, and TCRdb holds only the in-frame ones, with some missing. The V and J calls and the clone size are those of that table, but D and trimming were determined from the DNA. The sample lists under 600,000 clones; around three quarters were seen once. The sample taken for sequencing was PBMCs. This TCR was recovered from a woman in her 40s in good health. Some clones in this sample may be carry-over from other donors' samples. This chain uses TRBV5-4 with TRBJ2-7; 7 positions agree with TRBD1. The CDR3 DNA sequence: TGTGCCAGCAGCTCCGGACAGGCAATGGGGAACGAGCAGTACTTC. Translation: CASSSGQAMGNEQYF.